This is a list of T cell receptor beta chains from one sample in a study of T-cell memory formation after mild COVID-19. TCRdb reprocessed the 5' RACE reads with MiXCR, giving one entry per CDR3 protein. This sample yields roughly 300,000 distinct CDR3 sequences, of which roughly an eighth are seen a single time; 20% to 25% belongs to the top ten. The sample consisted of PBMCs or a T cell subset sorted from them (not recorded which). Receptors were obtained from a man aged 18-30 years who had mild COVID-19 (a few samples of this study predate the infection). Cell type and time point are not known. Both conserved end residues are part of each CDR3. D genes are given only for firm matches. The size of a clone is reported for some rows only, either as once, few or many, or as a class for expanded clones.

clone size	J gene	V gene	D gene	CDR3 protein	CDR3 DNA
NA	TRBJ2-7	TRBV20-1	NA	CSARVLETSYEQYF	TGCAGTGCACGTGTCCTGGAAACCTCCTACGAGCAGTACTTC
few	TRBJ2-2	TRBV5-5	NA	CASSLHYSANTGELFF	TGTGCCAGCAGCTTGCATTACAGCGCGAACACCGGGGAGCTGTTTTTT
NA	TRBJ1-4	TRBV4-3	NA	CASSQDSWEKLFF	TGCGCCAGCAGCCAAGACTCATGGGAAAAACTGTTTTTT
NA	TRBJ2-3	TRBV9	NA	CASTIGSTDTQYF	TGTGCCAGCACTATCGGGAGCACAGATACGCAGTATTTT
NA	TRBJ1-4	TRBV12-3/TRBV12-4	NA	CASSWGVTNEKLFF	TGTGCCAGCAGTTGGGGTGTCACTAATGAAAAACTGTTTTTT
NA	TRBJ2-1	TRBV10-3	TRBD1	CAISPGQGSYNEQFF	TGTGCCATCAGTCCGGGACAGGGGTCCTACAATGAGCAGTTCTTC
NA	TRBJ2-7	TRBV15	TRBD2	CATSRLADSEQYF	TGTGCCACCAGCAGACTAGCGGATTCCGAGCAGTACTTC
many	TRBJ2-3	TRBV5-6	TRBD1	CASSYQGDTDTQYF	TGTGCCAGCAGCTACCAGGGGGACACAGATACGCAGTATTTT
NA	TRBJ1-4	TRBV19	NA	CASGPRADEKLFF	TGTGCCAGTGGCCCGAGAGCGGATGAAAAACTGTTTTTT
NA	TRBJ2-7	TRBV20-1	TRBD2	CSASGASGERALYEQYF	TGCAGTGCTAGCGGGGCTAGCGGGGAAAGGGCTCTTTACGAGCAGTACTTC
NA	TRBJ1-3	TRBV11-2	NA	CASSRAGSSGNTIYF	TGTGCCAGCAGTCGGGCGGGGAGCTCTGGAAACACCATATATTTT
NA	TRBJ2-5	TRBV3-1	NA	CASSHRGTQETQYF	TGTGCCAGCAGCCATCGGGGTACCCAAGAGACCCAGTACTTC
many	TRBJ2-1	TRBV28	NA	CASSSPEGGGVYEQFF	TGTGCCAGCAGTTCCCCTGAGGGCGGAGGGGTGTATGAGCAGTTCTTC
NA	TRBJ1-2	TRBV30	NA	CAWSVSVNYGYTF	TGTGCCTGGAGTGTATCAGTCAACTATGGCTACACCTTC
NA	TRBJ2-5	TRBV5-1	NA	CASSLVPGGIQETQYF	TGCGCCAGCAGCTTGGTGCCGGGGGGCATCCAAGAGACCCAGTACTTC
NA	TRBJ1-2	TRBV12-3/TRBV12-4	TRBD1	CASCRDRGWVGGYTF	TGTGCCAGCTGCCGGGACAGGGGTTGGGTTGGTGGCTACACCTTC
few	TRBJ2-5	TRBV7-2	NA	CASSLGLDQTQYF	TGTGCCAGCAGCTTAGGGCTAGATCAGACCCAGTACTTC